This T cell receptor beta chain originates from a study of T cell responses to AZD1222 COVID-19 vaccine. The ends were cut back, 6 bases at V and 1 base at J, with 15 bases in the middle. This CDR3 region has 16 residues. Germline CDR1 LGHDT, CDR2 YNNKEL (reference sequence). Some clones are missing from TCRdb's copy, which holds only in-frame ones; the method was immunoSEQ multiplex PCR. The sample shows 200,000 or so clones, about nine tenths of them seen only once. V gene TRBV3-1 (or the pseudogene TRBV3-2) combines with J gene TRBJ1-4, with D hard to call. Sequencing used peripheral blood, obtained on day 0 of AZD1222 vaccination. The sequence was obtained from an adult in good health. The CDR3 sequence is CASRPRPEGTNEKLFF. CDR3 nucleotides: TGTGCCAGCAGGCCCAGACCGGAGGGAACTAATGAAAAACTGTTTTTT.